This TCR beta chain appears in the sequencing data of a study of beta chain features in type 1 diabetes. Reverse transcription of all isolated RNA meant that expressed TCRB transcripts were sequenced. TCRdb keeps only in-frame clones here, not all; method: immunoSEQ multiplex PCR. The data hold 300,000 or so clones, with 7% to 9% observed a single time. The CDR3 extends over 14 amino acids. V lost 3 bases and J 1 base, leaving 7 bases between the germline ends. Germline CDR1 reads SGHAT; CDR2 reads FQDESV (reference sequence). Sequenced input: central memory CD4+ T cells from blood. The genes are TRBV11-1 and TRBJ2-4, with D possibly TRBD2 on 5 matching bases. This TCR was recovered from a woman aged 18-29 years in good health. The CDR3 DNA reads TGTGCCAGCAGCTTTACGGGGGCCAAAAACATTCAGTACTTC. The encoded protein is CASSFTGAKNIQYF.